This T cell receptor (beta chain) was observed in a study of T cells in tuberculosis. Background on the study: IGRA-negative adolescents, IGRA-positive adolescents with latent tuberculosis and adults with active tuberculosis formed this South African cohort.

At study entry, adolescents had tuberculin skin tests and IGRA screening. Each clinical donor contributed on average about 100,000 T cells from unsorted cryopreserved PBMC. The assay was immunoSEQ multiplex PCR, and TCRdb's table has in-frame clones only and misses some. Altogether more than 30,000 clones are present, 90% to 95% being singletons, with the ten largest covering around 10%. The CDR3 length is 15 residues. V lost 2 bases to trimming and J lost 4 bases, with 15 bases between them. Germline V gene data show CDR1 as SGHTA and CDR2 as FQGNSA. Findings and caveats of the study: A GMM-specific repertoire classifier reached roughly 87% accuracy, AUROC over 0.85.

The count of this clone is one. Its target is not known. Sequencing was carried out using PBMCs. The chain combines TRBV7-2 with TRBJ2-7; D might be TRBD1 (5 bases). The sequence came from a donor between 10 and 35 years old with latent tuberculosis or without tuberculosis infection. Some clones in this sample may be carry-over from other donors' samples. CDR3 nucleotides: TGTGCCAGCAGCTTAAAGGGCCAGGGAACGTACGAGCAGTACTTC. It is translated as CASSLKGQGTYEQYF.